Below are 4 T cell receptor beta chains sequenced from a single sample in a study of blood T cell repertoires in COVID-19. Clones were sequenced by immunoSEQ multiplex PCR, and TCRdb holds only the in-frame ones, with some missing. This table holds approximately 280,000 clones, about 89% found once. Sequencing was carried out using peripheral blood. The receptors shown here come from an older woman with acute or convalescent COVID-19.

This sequence joins TRBV6-6 and TRBJ1-1; TRBD1 matches 11 bases. The junction had 2 bases not matched to a gene; V was cut back by 8 bases and J by 0 bases. The germline V gene has CDR1 MNHNY and CDR2 SVGAGI (reference sequence). The CDR3 covers 14 residues. The CDR3 nucleotides read TGTGCCAGCGGACAGGGGGCTTTGAACACTGAAGCTTTCTTT. Its protein product is CASGQGALNTEAFF.

V usage is TRBV19 and J usage is TRBJ2-7, with 7 nucleotides matching TRBD2. Germline V gene data show CDR1 as LNHDA and CDR2 as SQIVND (reference sequence). V lost 4 bases, J lost 4 bases, and 10 bases stayed unmatched. The CDR3 is 15 residues long. The CDR3 DNA follows: TGTGCCAGTAGTACTCATGGGGCGGGAGTGTACGAGCAGTACTTC. It is translated as CASSTHGAGVYEQYF.

The chain uses TRBV6-4 and TRBJ2-3, with D perhaps TRBD2 (5 bases). Germline V gene lookup returns CDR1 MRHNA and CDR2 SNTAGT. The CDR3 is 14 amino acids. V lost 3 bases, J lost 6 bases, and 13 bases lay in between. In DNA form, the CDR3 reads TGTGCCAGCAGTGAGGAGGCGAATGGGGATACGCAGTATTTT. Residues: CASSEEANGDTQYF.

The rearrangement uses TRBV9 and TRBJ1-1; perhaps TRBD1 as D (5 bases). Germline CDR1 and CDR2: SGDLS and YYNGEE. Trimming cost V 4 bases and J 7 bases, with 17 bases left between them. This CDR3 is 14 amino acids long. The CDR3 coding sequence is TGTGCCAGCAGCCCACATATCGACAGAGTTGAAGCTTTCTTT. It translates to CASSPHIDRVEAFF.